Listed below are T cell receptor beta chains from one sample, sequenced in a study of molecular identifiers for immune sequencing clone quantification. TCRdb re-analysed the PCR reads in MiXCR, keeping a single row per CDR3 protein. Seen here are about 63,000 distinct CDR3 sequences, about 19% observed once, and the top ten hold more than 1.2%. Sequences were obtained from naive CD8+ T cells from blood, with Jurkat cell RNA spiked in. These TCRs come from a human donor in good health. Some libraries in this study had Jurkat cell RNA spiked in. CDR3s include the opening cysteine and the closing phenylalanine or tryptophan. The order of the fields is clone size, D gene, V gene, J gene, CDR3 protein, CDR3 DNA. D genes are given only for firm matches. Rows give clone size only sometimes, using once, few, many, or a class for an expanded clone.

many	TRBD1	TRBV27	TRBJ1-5	CASQSGQGASQPQHF	TGTGCCAGCCAATCGGGACAGGGGGCAAGTCAGCCCCAGCATTTT
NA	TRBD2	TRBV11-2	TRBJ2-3	CASSLIGGADTQYF	TGTGCCAGCAGCTTGATTGGGGGGGCAGATACGCAGTATTTT
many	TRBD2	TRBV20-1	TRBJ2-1	CSARARTSGGANEQFF	TGCAGTGCTAGAGCGCGTACTAGCGGGGGGGCCAATGAGCAGTTCTTC
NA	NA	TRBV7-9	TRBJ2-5	CANTLPLSETLNQETQYF	TGTGCCAACACCCTCCCTTTATCCGAGACGCTTAACCAAGAGACCCAGTACTTC
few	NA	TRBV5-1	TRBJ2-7	CASSLGQYYEQYF	TGCGCCAGCAGCTTGGGACAGTACTACGAGCAGTACTTC
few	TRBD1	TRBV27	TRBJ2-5	CASSLGLDREGETQYF	TGTGCCAGCAGTTTGGGGTTGGACAGGGAAGGAGAGACCCAGTACTTC
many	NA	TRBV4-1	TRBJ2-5	CASSQDRGRFSQETQYF	TGCGCCAGCAGCCAAGATAGAGGGCGATTTTCCCAAGAGACCCAGTACTTC
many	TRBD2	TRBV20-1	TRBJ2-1	CSATEAREDYEVAYNEQFF	TGCAGTGCTACAGAGGCACGGGAGGACTACGAGGTAGCCTACAATGAGCAGTTCTTC
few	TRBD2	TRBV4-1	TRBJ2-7	CASSQFGTSRTYEQYF	TGCGCCAGCAGCCAATTCGGGACTAGCAGGACCTACGAGCAGTACTTC
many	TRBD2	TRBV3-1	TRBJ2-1	CASSPPGGRATNEQFF	TGTGCCAGCAGCCCCCCGGGCGGGAGGGCCACCAATGAGCAGTTCTTC
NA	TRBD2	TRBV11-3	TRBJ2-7	CASSLEGTSGTYEQYF	TGTGCCAGCAGCTTAGAAGGGACTAGCGGAACCTACGAGCAGTACTTC
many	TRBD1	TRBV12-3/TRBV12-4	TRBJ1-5	CASSFWDRERPQHF	TGTGCCAGCAGTTTCTGGGACAGGGAAAGACCCCAGCATTTT
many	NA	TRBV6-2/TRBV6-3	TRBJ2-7	CASRQGWEQYF	TGTGCCAGTAGGCAGGGTTGGGAGCAGTACTTC
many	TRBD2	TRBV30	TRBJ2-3	CAWTKGLAGSTDTQYF	TGTGCCTGGACTAAGGGACTAGCGGGAAGCACAGATACGCAGTATTTT
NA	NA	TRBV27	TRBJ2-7	CASSLTGLYEQYF	TGTGCCAGCAGTTTAACGGGACTCTACGAGCAGTACTTC
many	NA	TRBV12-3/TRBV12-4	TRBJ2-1	CASNDKGKESGEQFF	TGTGCCAGCAACGATAAGGGTAAGGAAAGCGGTGAGCAGTTCTTC
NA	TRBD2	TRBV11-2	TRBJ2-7	CASSFRLAGSYEQYF	TGTGCCAGCAGCTTCAGACTAGCGGGAAGCTACGAGCAGTACTTC
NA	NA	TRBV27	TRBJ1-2	CASSLWGGDYGYTF	TGTGCCAGCAGTTTATGGGGCGGCGACTATGGCTACACCTTC
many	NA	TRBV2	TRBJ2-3	CASSEWVPQRNTQYF	TGTGCCAGCAGTGAATGGGTCCCACAAAGGAATACGCAGTATTTT
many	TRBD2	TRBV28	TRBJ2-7	CASSLRLAGASSYEQYF	TGTGCCAGCAGTTTGAGACTAGCGGGAGCTAGCTCCTACGAGCAGTACTTC
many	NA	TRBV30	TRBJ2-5	CAWSVGLLYQETQYF	TGTGCCTGGAGTGTAGGACTTTTGTACCAAGAGACCCAGTACTTC
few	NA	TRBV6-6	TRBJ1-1	CATGGVMNTEAFF	TGTGCCACCGGGGGAGTCATGAACACTGAAGCTTTCTTT
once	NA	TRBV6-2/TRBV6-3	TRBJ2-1	CASSFYRVNEQFF	TGTGCCAGCAGTTTCTACAGGGTGAATGAGCAGTTCTTC
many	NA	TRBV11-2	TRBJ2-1	CASSLDGDEQFF	TGTGCCAGCAGCTTGGACGGCGATGAGCAGTTCTTC
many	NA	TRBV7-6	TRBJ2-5	CASSLEGSYQETQYF	TGTGCCAGCAGCTTAGAGGGCAGCTACCAAGAGACCCAGTACTTC
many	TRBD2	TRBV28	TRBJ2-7	CASEREGSYEQYF	TGTGCCAGCGAGCGGGAGGGCTCCTACGAGCAGTACTTC
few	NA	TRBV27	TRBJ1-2	CASSLDRKNYGYTF	TGTGCCAGCAGTTTAGACAGAAAAAACTATGGCTACACCTTC
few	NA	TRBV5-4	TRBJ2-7	CASRSNWGGEQYF	TGTGCCAGCAGAAGTAACTGGGGCGGGGAGCAGTACTTC
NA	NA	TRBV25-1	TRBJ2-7	CASSDGTDYEQYF	TGTGCCAGCAGTGACGGGACTGACTACGAGCAGTACTTC
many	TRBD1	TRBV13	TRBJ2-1	CASSPTPGQVYNEQFF	TGTGCCAGCAGCCCAACCCCGGGACAGGTCTACAATGAGCAGTTCTTC
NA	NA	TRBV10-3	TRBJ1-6	CAIRVDSVGNSPLHF	TGTGCCATCAGAGTCGACAGTGTTGGGAACTCACCCCTCCACTTT